Here is one TCR beta chain with its context. Germline assignment: CDR1 SGHNT and CDR2 YYREEE (reference sequence). The V and J ends lost 4 bases and 7 bases respectively, with 12 bases between them. CDR3 length: 12 residues. Only in-frame clones appear in the TCRdb table, and some are missing; sequencing was by immunoSEQ multiplex PCR. The sample carries about 120,000 clones, around 87% recorded once. This sample was included in a study of T cell responses to AZD1222 COVID-19 vaccine. The source of this sequence is an adult in good health. Sample: peripheral blood, taken on day 0 of AZD1222 vaccination. The rearrangement links TRBV5-4 to TRBJ2-7; D ambiguous. CDR3 DNA: TGTGCCAGCAGCACGGAGCAGTCAGAGCAGTACTTC. As protein: CASSTEQSEQYF.